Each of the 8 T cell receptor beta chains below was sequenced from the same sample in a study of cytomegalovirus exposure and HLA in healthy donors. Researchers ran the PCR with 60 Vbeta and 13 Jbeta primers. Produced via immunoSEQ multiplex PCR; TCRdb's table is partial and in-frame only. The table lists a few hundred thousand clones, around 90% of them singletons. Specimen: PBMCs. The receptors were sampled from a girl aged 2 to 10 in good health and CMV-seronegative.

The DNA for the CDR3 is TGTGCCAGCAGCCGGACTAGCGGGCTCGTCTACGAGCAGTACTTC. It codes for CASSRTSGLVYEQYF. The V call is TRBV6-5, the J call TRBJ2-5, with TRBD2 matching over 11 bases. The J call is uncertain, as TRBJ2-7 better fits the DNA end. Germline CDR1 and CDR2: MNHEY and SVGAGI. The CDR3 sequence is 15 residues long.

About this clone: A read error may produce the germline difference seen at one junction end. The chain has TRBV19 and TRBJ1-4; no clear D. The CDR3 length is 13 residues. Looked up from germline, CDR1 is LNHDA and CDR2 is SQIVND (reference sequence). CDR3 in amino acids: CASMSYRNERLFF. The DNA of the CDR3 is TGTGCCAGTATGAGTTATCGAAATGAAAGACTGTTTTTT.

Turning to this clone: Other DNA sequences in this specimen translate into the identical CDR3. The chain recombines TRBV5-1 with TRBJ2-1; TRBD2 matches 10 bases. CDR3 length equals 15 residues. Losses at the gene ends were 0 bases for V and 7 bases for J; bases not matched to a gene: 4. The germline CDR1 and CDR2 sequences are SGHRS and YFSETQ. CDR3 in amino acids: CASSLGLAGDNEQFF. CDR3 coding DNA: TGCGCCAGCAGCTTGGGGCTAGCGGGAGATAATGAGCAGTTCTTC.

Here the CDR3 reads CASSWTLDNEQFF. In DNA form, the CDR3 reads TGTGCCAGCAGCTGGACACTTGACAATGAGCAGTTCTTC. This chain connects TRBV5-6 to TRBJ2-1; D might be TRBD1 (5 bases). The V and J ends lost 3 bases and 5 bases respectively, with 9 bases between them. The CDR3 consists of 13 residues. CDR1 and CDR2 (germline): SGHDT, YYEEEE.

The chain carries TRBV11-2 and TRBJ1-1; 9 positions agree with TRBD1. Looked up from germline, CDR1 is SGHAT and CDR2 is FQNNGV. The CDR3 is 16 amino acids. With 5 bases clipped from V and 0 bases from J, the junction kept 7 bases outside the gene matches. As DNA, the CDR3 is TGTGCCAGCAGCCAGGACAGGGGAACGGTGAACACTGAAGCTTTCTTT. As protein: CASSQDRGTVNTEAFF.

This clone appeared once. CDR3 loop: CASRQGPGANVLTF. The CDR3 DNA reads as TGTGCCAGCCGTCAGGGGCCTGGGGCCAACGTCCTGACTTTC. This chain connects TRBV6-1 to TRBJ2-6, with D tentatively TRBD1 (6 bases). From germline, CDR1 is MNHNS and CDR2 SASEGT. V lost 8 bases, J lost 2 bases, and 10 bases lay in between. This CDR3 is built from 14 residues.

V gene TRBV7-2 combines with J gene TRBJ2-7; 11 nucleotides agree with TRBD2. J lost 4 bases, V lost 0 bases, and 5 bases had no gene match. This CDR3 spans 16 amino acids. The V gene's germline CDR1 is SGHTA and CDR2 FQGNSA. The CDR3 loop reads CASSLAPSGRLYEQYF. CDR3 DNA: TGTGCCAGCAGCTTAGCCCCTAGCGGGAGGCTGTACGAGCAGTACTTC.

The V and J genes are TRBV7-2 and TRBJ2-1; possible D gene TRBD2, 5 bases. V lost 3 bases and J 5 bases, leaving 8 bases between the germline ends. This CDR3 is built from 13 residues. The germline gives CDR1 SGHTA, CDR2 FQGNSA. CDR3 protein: CASSLDWNNEQFF. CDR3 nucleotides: TGTGCCAGCAGCTTGGACTGGAACAATGAGCAGTTCTTC.